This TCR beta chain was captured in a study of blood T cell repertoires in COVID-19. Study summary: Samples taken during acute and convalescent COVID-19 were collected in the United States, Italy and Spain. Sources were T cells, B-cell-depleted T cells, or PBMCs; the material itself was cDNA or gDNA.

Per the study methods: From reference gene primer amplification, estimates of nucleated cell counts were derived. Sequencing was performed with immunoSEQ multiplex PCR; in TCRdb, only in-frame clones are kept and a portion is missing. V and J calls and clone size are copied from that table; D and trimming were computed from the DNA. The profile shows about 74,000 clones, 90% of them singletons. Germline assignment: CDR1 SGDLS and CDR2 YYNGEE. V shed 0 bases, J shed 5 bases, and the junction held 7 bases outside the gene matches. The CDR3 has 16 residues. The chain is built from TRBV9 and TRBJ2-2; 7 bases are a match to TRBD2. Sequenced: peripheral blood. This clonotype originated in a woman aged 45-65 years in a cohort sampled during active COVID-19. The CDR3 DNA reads TGTGCCAGCAGCGTAGTAGGCGGGAGAGGGACCGGGGAGCTGTTTTTT. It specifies CASSVVGGRGTGELFF.